The 32 T cell receptor beta chains reported below all come from one sample, sequenced in a study of blood T cells in healthy people across ages. A second PCR, run for about 6 to 11 cycles, used a sample-barcoded 5' primer plus a J-beta primer mix. Using its own MiXCR run on the 5' RACE reads, TCRdb lists one record per CDR3 protein. The table shows 700,000 or so distinct CDR3 sequences, with about 20% occurring only once. Sequencing used blood. These receptor sequences come from a man between 65 and 85 years old in good health.

Notes on this clonotype: One end of the junction does not line up with germline, which may come from a read error. V usage is TRBV2 and J usage is TRBJ2-2; 7 bases map to TRBD2. CDR1 and CDR2 (germline): SNHLY, FYNNEI. The CDR3 has 16 amino acids. The CDR3 region has the DNA TGCGCCAGTGAGCCGGGACTACCTTACAACACCGGGGAGCTGTTTTTT. This translates into CASEPGLPYNTGELFF.

This clonotype was counted at least ten times. J is TRBJ1-4 and V is TRBV27; D gene uncertain. V lost 3 bases and J lost 6, with 8 bases in between. The germline V gene encodes CDR1 MNHEY and CDR2 SMNVEV (reference sequence). The CDR3 consists of 13 residues. CDR3 in DNA: TGTGCCAGCAGTTTCTCGGGATATGAAAAACTGTTTTTT. It is translated as CASSFSGYEKLFF.

Only a few counts were recorded for this clonotype. This chain connects TRBV5-1 to TRBJ2-3; possibly TRBD2 for D (5 bases). Trimming cost V 5 bases and J 3 bases, with 16 bases left between them. Germline loops: CDR1 SGHRS, CDR2 YFSETQ. This CDR3 has 15 amino acids. Written as DNA, the CDR3 is TGCGCCAGCAGTCCGGGGTATGGTGGAACAGATACGCAGTATTTT. It codes for CASSPGYGGTDTQYF.

This clonotype was seen ten or more times. The chain couples TRBV30 to TRBJ2-3, with TRBD2 as a possible D gene (6 bases). Per the germline V gene, CDR1 is GTSNPN and CDR2 is SVGIG (reference sequence). CDR3 size: 13 residues. V shed 0 bases and J shed 4 bases, with 8 bases lying between them. This CDR3 reads CAWSVRRADTQYF. CDR3 bases: TGTGCCTGGAGTGTACGGAGGGCAGATACGCAGTATTTT.

This clonotype was detected a few times. The chain links TRBV12-3 or TRBV12-4 to TRBJ2-7; 8 positions match TRBD1. The CDR3 loop spans 19 amino acids. V was pared by 8 bases and J by 0 bases, with 21 bases of the junction left unmatched. The CDR3, as DNA: TGTGCCAGCGCCTTTAACGACAGGGGACCCACAATTCGCTCCTACGAGCAGTACTTC. This codes for CASAFNDRGPTIRSYEQYF.

V is TRBV5-1 and J is TRBJ2-7; perhaps TRBD2 as D (5 bases). The germline CDR1 and CDR2 sequences are SGHRS and YFSETQ. The CDR3 length is 15 residues. Between the trimmed V and J ends, which lost 4 bases and 6 bases, there was a span of 20 bases. The CDR3 reads CASSHGLGSSGEQYF. For the CDR3, the DNA is TGCGCCAGCAGCCACGGACTGGGCAGTTCTGGCGAGCAGTACTTC.

The chain is built from TRBV5-1 and TRBJ2-5; D not resolved. The ends were cut back, 0 bases at V and 5 bases at J, with 11 bases in the middle. The CDR3 sequence is 14 residues long. The V gene's germline CDR1 is SGHRS and CDR2 YFSETQ. The CDR3 DNA is TGCGCCAGCAGCTTGGCTCGGGTCCGTGAGACCCAGTACTTC. Its protein product is CASSLARVRETQYF.

This clonotype was observed a handful of times. The V call is TRBV24-1, the J call TRBJ2-1; 8 nucleotides line up with TRBD2. Germline values: CDR1 KGHDR, CDR2 SFDVKD. The V gene end was trimmed by 9 bases and the J gene end by 5 bases; junction bases not matched to a gene: 5. The length of the CDR3 is 13 residues. The CDR3 DNA sequence: TGTGCCACCGTCGGGGGGGGCCACAATGAGCAGTTCTTC. As protein: CATVGGGHNEQFF.

This clonotype was seen a handful of times. This rearrangement joins TRBV5-1 to TRBJ1-1, with D possibly being TRBD1 (6 bases). The germline V gene encodes CDR1 SGHRS and CDR2 YFSETQ. This CDR3 has 14 residues. The V end was cut by 6 bases, the J end by 5 bases, with 17 bases between. This chain's CDR3 is CASTINGGQTEAFF. CDR3 coding DNA: TGCGCCAGCACCATCAACGGGGGGCAGACTGAAGCTTTCTTT.

This clonotype was counted a single time. The V gene is TRBV18, the J gene TRBJ2-3; D tentatively fits TRBD1 or TRBD2 (6 bases each). The CDR3 has 16 amino acids. CDR1 is KGHSH and CDR2 is LQKENI in the germline V gene. The V end lost 1 base, the J end lost 1 base, and 12 bases lay between the germline ends. The CDR3 nucleotides are TGTGCCAGCTCACCACTTCCGGGGGCTGGCACAGATACGCAGTATTTT. Protein: CASSPLPGAGTDTQYF.

The chain joins TRBV11-2 to TRBJ2-4, with D uncertain. The germline V and J ends were trimmed by 1 base and 0 bases, with 19 bases remaining between them. CDR3 length equals 19 residues. Germline V CDR1 and CDR2: SGHAT, FQNNGV. In nucleotides, the CDR3 is TGTGCCAGCAGCTTAGCAGGCCAGCCGCCTAGACTAGCCAAAAACATTCAGTACTTC. This codes for CASSLAGQPPRLAKNIQYF.

A few counts support this clonotype. CDR3 nucleotides: TGTGCCAGCAGTGACCCAGGGGGCACCGGGGAGCTGTTTTTT. Translated: CASSDPGGTGELFF. The gene calls are TRBV6-6 and TRBJ2-2, with 7 bases identical to TRBD1. The CDR3 extends over 14 amino acids. CDR1 is MNHNY and CDR2 is SVGAGI in the germline V gene (reference sequence). After removal of 5 bases from V and 4 bases from J, the junction contained 4 bases not matched to a gene.

This clonotype occurred a few times. V usage is TRBV28 and J usage is TRBJ1-6; no reliable D call. CDR1 is MDHEN, CDR2 SYDVKM, per germline. This CDR3 contains 14 residues. Trimming took 7 bases from V and 10 from J, leaving 17 bases between them. Here the CDR3 reads CASTMDRTSSPLHF. CDR3 DNA sequence: TGTGCCAGCACCATGGACCGGACGAGCTCACCCCTCCACTTT.

The gene calls are TRBV7-7 and TRBJ2-1; the match to TRBD2 covers 7 bases. The J segment lost 3 bases and the V segment lost 5 bases, leaving 1 base of the junction unmatched. CDR3 length: 13 amino acids. CDR1 and CDR2 from the germline V gene are SSHAT and FNYEAQ (reference sequence). The CDR3 protein is CASSRDYYNEQFF. The CDR3 DNA sequence: TGTGCCAGCAGCAGGGACTACTACAATGAGCAGTTCTTC.

This clonotype was recorded a few times. The genes are TRBV10-3 and TRBJ1-1; D is ambiguous. Germline V lookup: CDR1 ENHRY, CDR2 SYGVKD. V was pared by 1 base and J by 6 bases, with 9 bases between. The CDR3 totals 13 residues. CDR3 DNA sequence: TGTGCCATCAGTGAGTATGCCGCCTCTGAAGCTTTCTTT. Its translation: CAISEYAASEAFF.

The V gene is TRBV27, the J gene TRBJ2-2, with D perhaps matching TRBD2 (6 bases). Trimming left V 6 bases short and J 4 bases short, with 12 bases between. The germline V gene has CDR1 MNHEY and CDR2 SMNVEV (reference sequence). CDR3 length equals 14 residues. The CDR3 bases are TGTGCCAGCAGCACGGACTACCTCACCGGGGAGCTGTTTTTT. Translation gives CASSTDYLTGELFF.

The chain joins TRBV20-1 to TRBJ2-7, with 7 bases lining up with TRBD2. Trimming took 6 bases from V and 3 from J; bases not matched to a gene: 17. CDR1 is DFQATT and CDR2 is SNEGSKA in the germline V gene (reference sequence). The CDR3 runs to 16 residues. CDR3 DNA sequence: TGCAGTGCCCTTCTACCACGGGACTACCAAGGCTACGAGCAGTACTTC. Its translation is CSALLPRDYQGYEQYF.

The rearrangement links TRBV6-1 to TRBJ2-5; TRBD1 matches 10 bases. With V trimmed by 5 bases and J by 5 bases, 11 bases remained unmatched. From germline, CDR1 is MNHNS and CDR2 SASEGT. The CDR3 is made up of 16 amino acids. For the CDR3, the DNA is TGTGCCAGCAGTAGCCGGACAGGGGGGGTTTTGGAGACCCAGTACTTC. It yields the protein CASSSRTGGVLETQYF.

This chain links TRBV5-1 with TRBJ1-2, with D possibly TRBD1 on 5 matching bases. Germline V gives CDR1 SGHRS, CDR2 YFSETQ. The length of the CDR3 is 15 residues. Trimming cost V 3 bases and J 3 bases, with 15 bases left between them. CDR3 amino acids: CASSWGVLGDYGYTF. CDR3 sequence (DNA): TGCGCCAGCAGCTGGGGGGTCCTTGGGGACTATGGCTACACCTTC.

This clonotype has only a few counts. The J gene is TRBJ2-1, the V gene TRBV7-2; TRBD2 aligns across 10 bases. CDR1 and CDR2 from the germline V gene are SGHTA and FQGNSA. V was pared by 0 bases and J by 7 bases, with 3 bases of the junction left unmatched. This CDR3 spans 15 amino acids. The CDR3 is CASSLARTSGNEQFF. CDR3 nucleotides: TGTGCCAGCAGCTTAGCTCGGACTAGCGGTAATGAGCAGTTCTTC.

This chain uses TRBV3-1 with TRBJ1-4, with unresolved D. V lost 6 bases and J lost 2, with 10 bases in between. The CDR3 extends over 14 amino acids. CDR1 and CDR2 (germline): LGHDT, YNNKEL (reference sequence). In DNA form, the CDR3 reads TGTGCCAGCAGGCCAAGGTCGACTAATGAAAAACTGTTTTTT. As protein: CASRPRSTNEKLFF.

V and J are TRBV3-1 and TRBJ2-1; 9 bases agree with TRBD2. With 0 bases clipped from V and 8 bases from J, the junction kept 8 bases outside the gene matches. Germline CDR1 reads LGHDT; CDR2 reads YNNKEL (reference sequence). The CDR3 is 16 amino acids. CDR3 bases: TGTGCCAGCAGCCAAGAGGTAGCGGGGGTTCAGGATGAGCAGTTCTTC. Protein: CASSQEVAGVQDEQFF.

A few counts support this clonotype. V gene TRBV10-3 combines with J gene TRBJ1-2; D is possibly TRBD1 (5 bases). The CDR3 consists of 14 residues. The V and J ends lost 0 bases and 8 bases respectively, with 13 bases between them. In germline, CDR1 is ENHRY, CDR2 SYGVKD. The CDR3 bases are TGTGCCATCAGTGAGTCGCAGGGAATGAGGGGCTACACCTTC. Its protein product is CAISESQGMRGYTF.

The sample holds a few counts of this clonotype. The final CDR3 position lacks the conserved phenylalanine or tryptophan, pointing to a likely read error. The chain couples TRBV3-1 to TRBJ2-7, with D possibly TRBD2 on 5 matching bases. The CDR3 extends over 13 amino acids. Per the germline V gene, CDR1 is LGHDT and CDR2 is YNNKEL (reference sequence). The V end lost 0 bases, the J end lost 5 bases, and 8 bases lay between the germline ends. The CDR3: CASSQDGVNEQYL. CDR3 sequence (DNA): TGTGCCAGCAGCCAAGACGGGGTAAACGAGCAGTACCTC.

This sequence joins TRBV6-2 or TRBV6-3 and TRBJ1-4, with unresolved D. The CDR3 sequence is 14 residues long. V was clipped by 6 bases and J by 1 base, with 9 bases between them. CDR1 is MNHEY, CDR2 SVGEGT, per germline. The DNA of the CDR3 is TGTGCCAGCAGATTGCAACGAACTAATGAAAAACTGTTTTTT. It codes for CASRLQRTNEKLFF.

The rearrangement uses TRBV7-2 and TRBJ2-1, with D unresolved. The DNA end favors TRBJ2-5, so the J call may be wrong. From germline, CDR1 is SGHTA and CDR2 FQGNSA. The CDR3 has 13 amino acids. CDR3: CASSLLVAVSQYF. The CDR3 bases are TGTGCCAGCAGCTTGTTAGTTGCGGTTTCCCAGTACTTC.

CDR3 sequence: CASSDPGQVNTEAFF. The CDR3 nucleotides are TGTGCCAGCAGTGACCCGGGACAAGTGAACACTGAAGCTTTCTTT. This chain uses TRBV6-1 with TRBJ1-1, with D possibly being TRBD1 (6 bases). The CDR3 is 15 residues long. V shed 3 bases and J shed 0 bases, with 11 bases lying between them. CDR1 and CDR2 (germline): MNHNS, SASEGT.

The chain uses TRBV9 and TRBJ2-4; tentatively, D is TRBD1 (6 bases). This CDR3 is 15 amino acids long. Germline V lookup: CDR1 SGDLS, CDR2 YYNGEE. With 4 bases removed from V and 8 bases from J, the gap between germline ends came to 19 bases. The CDR3 DNA reads as TGTGCCAGCAGCAGCCGACAGGCCCTGGGGGACATTCAGTACTTC. This translates into CASSSRQALGDIQYF.

This clonotype was picked up many times. The chain uses TRBV29-1 and TRBJ2-3; the match to TRBD2 covers 10 bases. Germline V lookup: CDR1 SQVTM, CDR2 ANQGSEA. The CDR3 is 13 amino acids. The trim removed 8 bases at V and 6 bases at J, leaving 8 bases unmatched. CDR3 in DNA: TGCAGCCTTCCTAGCGGGGGCGGTGATACGCAGTATTTT. Protein product: CSLPSGGGDTQYF.

The chain is built from TRBV19 and TRBJ1-1; no clear D. CDR1 and CDR2 from the germline V gene are LNHDA and SQIVND (reference sequence). The CDR3 has 15 amino acids. V was trimmed by 6 bases and J by 4 bases, leaving 18 bases between them. Here the CDR3 DNA reads TGTGCCAGTAGACAACCCGACATTGGGGTCACTGAAGCTTTCTTT. Translated: CASRQPDIGVTEAFF.

For this clonotype: It is likely a read error, because the conserved phenylalanine at the end of the CDR3 is missing. Because the CDR3's place on the DNA is in doubt, the DNA is left out and the CDR3 is given as listed by TCRdb. This chain uses TRBV14 with TRBJ2-3. The germline V gene has CDR1 SGHDN and CDR2 FVKESK. The CDR3 length equals 13 residues, ends included. Here the CDR3 reads CASSQSSETTVYL.

This clonotype came up a few times. This chain connects TRBV3-1 to TRBJ1-2, with D possibly being TRBD1 (5 bases). The CDR3 is 15 residues long. Between the trimmed V and J ends, which lost 1 base and 3 bases, there was a span of 12 bases. CDR1 is LGHDT, CDR2 YNNKEL, per germline (reference sequence). The chain's CDR3 is CASSQVSGWHYGYTF. The CDR3 DNA follows: TGTGCCAGCAGCCAAGTCTCAGGGTGGCACTATGGCTACACCTTC.